This T cell receptor (beta chain) emerged from a study of T cell repertoires in cytomegalovirus infection. Study information: Carrying CMV and the relevant HLA type showed in public TCR beta signatures.

Germline V gene lookup returns CDR1 MDHEN and CDR2 SYDVKM. V shed 5 bases and J shed 13 bases, with 18 bases lying between them. CDR3 length equals 12 residues. TCRdb reprocessed the reads with MiXCR, giving one entry per CDR3 protein. This table has fewer than 6,500 distinct CDR3 sequences, 45% to 55% appearing once. Points from the study as a whole: In two of eight donors, the top clonotype was HLA-C-restricted CMV-specific.

As regards this clonotype: Antigen: not known.

This TCR was sampled from a human donor in good health (CMV status not recorded). Some clones in this sample may be carry-over from other donors' samples. Sequenced input: PBMCs, sequenced either directly or after in vitro stimulation (not recorded which). The genes are TRBV28 and TRBJ2-7; D not resolved. The CDR3 is CASSPISNDRYF. The CDR3 bases are TGTGCCAGCAGTCCAATCTCTAACGATCGTTACTTC.